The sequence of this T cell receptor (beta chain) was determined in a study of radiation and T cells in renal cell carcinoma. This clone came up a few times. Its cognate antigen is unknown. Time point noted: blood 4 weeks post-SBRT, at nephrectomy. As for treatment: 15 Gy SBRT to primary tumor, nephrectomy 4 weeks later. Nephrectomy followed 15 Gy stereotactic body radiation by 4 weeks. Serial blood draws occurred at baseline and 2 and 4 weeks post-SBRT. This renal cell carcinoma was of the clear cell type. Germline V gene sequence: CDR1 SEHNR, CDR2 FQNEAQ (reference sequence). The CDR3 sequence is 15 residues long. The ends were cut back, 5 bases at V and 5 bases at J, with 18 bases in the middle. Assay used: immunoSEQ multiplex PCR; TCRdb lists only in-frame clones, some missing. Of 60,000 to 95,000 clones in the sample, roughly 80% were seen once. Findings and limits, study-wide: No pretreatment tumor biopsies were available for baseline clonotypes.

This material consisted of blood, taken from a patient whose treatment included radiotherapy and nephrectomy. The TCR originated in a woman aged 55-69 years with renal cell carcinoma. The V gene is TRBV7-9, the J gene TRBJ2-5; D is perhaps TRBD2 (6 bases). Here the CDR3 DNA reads TGTGCCAGCAGCCCGGGAGAGGGAGCCGCCGAGACCCAGTACTTC. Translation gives CASSPGEGAAETQYF.